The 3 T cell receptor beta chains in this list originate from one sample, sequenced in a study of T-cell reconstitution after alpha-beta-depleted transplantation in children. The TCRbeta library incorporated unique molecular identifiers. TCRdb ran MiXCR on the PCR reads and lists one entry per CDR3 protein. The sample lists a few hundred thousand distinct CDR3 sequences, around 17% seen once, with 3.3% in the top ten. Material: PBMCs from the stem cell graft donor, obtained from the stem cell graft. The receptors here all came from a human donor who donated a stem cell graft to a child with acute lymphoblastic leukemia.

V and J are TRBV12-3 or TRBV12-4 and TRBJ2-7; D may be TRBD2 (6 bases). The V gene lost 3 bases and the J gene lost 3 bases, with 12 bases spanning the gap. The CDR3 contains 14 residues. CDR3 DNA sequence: TGTGCCAGCAGTTTTGGGCTAGCGAACTACGAGCAGTACTTC. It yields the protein CASSFGLANYEQYF.

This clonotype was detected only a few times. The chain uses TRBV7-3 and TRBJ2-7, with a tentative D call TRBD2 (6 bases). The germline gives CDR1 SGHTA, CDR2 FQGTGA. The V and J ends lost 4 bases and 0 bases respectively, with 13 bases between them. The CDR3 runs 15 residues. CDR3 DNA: TGTGCCAGCAGCTATCAGGGCGGGAACTCCTACGAGCAGTACTTC. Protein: CASSYQGGNSYEQYF.

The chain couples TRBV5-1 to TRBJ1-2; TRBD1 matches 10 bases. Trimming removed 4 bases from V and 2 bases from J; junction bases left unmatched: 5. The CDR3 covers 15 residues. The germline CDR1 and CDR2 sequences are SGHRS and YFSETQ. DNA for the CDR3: TGCGCCAGCAGCCCCGGGGACAGGGGAAACTATGGCTACACCTTC. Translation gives CASSPGDRGNYGYTF.